This T cell receptor beta chain was sequenced in a study of T cell repertoires in cytomegalovirus infection. The trim removed 4 bases at V and 0 bases at J, leaving 6 bases unmatched. The CDR3 is made up of 15 amino acids. Germline-derived CDR1 and CDR2 are MNHEY and SMNVEV (reference sequence). TCRdb fed the reads into MiXCR, producing one record per CDR3 protein. The profile shows hundreds of thousands of distinct CDR3 sequences, around a third of them singletons. Worth noting for this clonotype: Its specificity is unknown.

Findings of the study overall: CMV-specific TCR beta clonotypes restricted by HLA-C were the ones dominating the ex vivo response.

The sequence was collected from a human donor in good health (CMV status not recorded). Some clones in this sample may be carry-over from other donors' samples. Sequences were derived from cultured PBMCs, sampled from culture after CMV antigen stimulation. The chain employs TRBV27 and TRBJ2-7, with 7 bases that match TRBD1. This CDR3 reads CASSSYDRASYEQYF. The CDR3 DNA sequence: TGTGCCAGCAGTTCCTACGACAGGGCCTCCTACGAGCAGTACTTC.